This entry lists 23 T cell receptor beta chains sequenced from one sample in a study of PD-L1 blockade in urothelial cancer. The time point was: pretreatment peripheral blood. TCRdb's table, derived via immunoSEQ multiplex PCR, lists solely in-frame clones and lacks some. The sample includes tens of thousands of clones, nearly 90% of them seen just once. The input for sequencing was PBMCs, taken around atezolizumab (anti-PD-L1) treatment. The receptors were sampled from a man aged 60 to 69 with urothelial cancer.

This clone showed up just once. The J gene is TRBJ2-2, the V gene TRBV27; D remains unclear. Trimming left V 3 bases short and J 0 bases short, with 8 bases between. Germline CDR1 is MNHEY and CDR2 is SMNVEV (reference sequence). CDR3 length: 15 residues. Written as DNA, the CDR3 is TGTGCCAGCAGTTTTTACACCCCGAACACCGGGGAGCTGTTTTTT. Protein: CASSFYTPNTGELFF.

The rearrangement joins TRBV29-1 to TRBJ2-3, with 9 bases lining up with TRBD2. Looked up from germline, CDR1 is SQVTM and CDR2 is ANQGSEA. V shed 3 bases, J shed 0 bases, and the junction held 10 bases outside the gene matches. The CDR3 is 17 amino acids. In DNA form, the CDR3 reads TGCAGCGTTGATAGCTTGCGGGGGGGCCCTAGCACAGATACGCAGTATTTT. Amino acids: CSVDSLRGGPSTDTQYF.

The chain couples TRBV5-4 to TRBJ2-7; 11 bases fit TRBD2. Germline CDR1 SGHNT, CDR2 YYREEE (reference sequence). The V segment lost 4 bases and the J segment 2 bases; nucleotides outside the gene matches: 5. This CDR3 is 15 amino acids long. CDR3 in DNA: TGTGCCAGCAGCCCCGGGACTAGCGGACCCTACGAGCAGTACTTC. As protein: CASSPGTSGPYEQYF.

This clone was picked up one time. The chain has TRBV4-3 and TRBJ1-2, with TRBD1 identical over 7 bases. The CDR3 is 15 amino acids. With V trimmed by 4 bases and J by 4 bases, 9 bases remained unmatched. Germline CDR1 and CDR2: LGHNA and YSLEER. For the CDR3, the DNA is TGCGCCAGCAGCCCCCGTCAAAACAGGGGCTATGGCTACACCTTC. Protein: CASSPRQNRGYGYTF.

The V call is TRBV7-2, the J call TRBJ2-1, with 10 bases identical to TRBD2. Trimming at V came to 3 bases and at J to 9 bases, leaving 11 bases not matched to a gene. Per the germline V gene, CDR1 is SGHTA and CDR2 is FQGNSA. The CDR3 spans 16 residues. The CDR3 here is CASSFTSGILAGEQFF. Here the CDR3 DNA reads TGTGCCAGCAGCTTCACTAGCGGGATATTAGCGGGTGAGCAGTTCTTC.

This chain joins TRBV19 and TRBJ2-2, with TRBD1 matching 11 bases. Germline lookup yields CDR1 LNHDA and CDR2 SQIVND (reference sequence). J gave up 5 bases and V 6 bases, and 8 bases lay outside the gene matches. The CDR3 consists of 16 residues. The CDR3 coding sequence is TGTGCCAGTAGCAAGGACAGGGGGCGACGGACCGGGGAGCTGTTTTTT. It encodes CASSKDRGRRTGELFF.

This chain connects TRBV4-2 to TRBJ1-2; 7 nucleotides line up with TRBD1. The CDR3 runs to 15 residues. CDR1 LGHNA and CDR2 YNFKEQ come from the germline V gene. With V trimmed by 3 bases and J by 4 bases, 8 bases remained unmatched. DNA of the CDR3: TGTGCCAGCAGCCAGGACACAACAGGGGTCTATGGCTACACCTTC. This codes for CASSQDTTGVYGYTF.

This chain connects TRBV6-5 to TRBJ1-1; TRBD1 is a possible D gene (6 bases). The germline CDR1 and CDR2 sequences are MNHEY and SVGAGI. The CDR3 has 14 amino acids. The V gene lost 6 bases and the J gene lost 3 bases, with 14 bases spanning the gap. CDR3 bases: TGTGCCAGCAGGGGTTGGGGGCATGACACTGAAGCTTTCTTT. It specifies CASRGWGHDTEAFF.

The chain employs TRBV18 and TRBJ2-3; D remains unclear. V dropped 3 bases and J dropped 0 bases, with 7 bases sitting between them. The CDR3 length is 14 residues. The germline V gene has CDR1 KGHSH and CDR2 LQKENI. As DNA, the CDR3 is TGTGCCAGCTCACCCGGGTTGAGCACAGATACGCAGTATTTT. Amino acid sequence: CASSPGLSTDTQYF.

This rearrangement joins TRBV30 to TRBJ1-4, with TRBD1 matching over 8 bases. V trimming: 3 bases; J trimming: 4 bases; junction bases outside the gene matches: 19. CDR3 length: 19 residues. The germline gives CDR1 GTSNPN, CDR2 SVGIG (reference sequence). The DNA of the CDR3 is TGTGCCTGGAGCGGGCGACTAGGGACCAGGGGGCGGGGTAATGAAAAACTGTTTTTT. This gives the protein CAWSGRLGTRGRGNEKLFF.

The rearrangement joins TRBV7-9 to TRBJ2-1; 8 bases map to TRBD2. V lost 1 base to trimming and J lost 3 bases; unmatched junction nucleotides: 5. This CDR3 spans 16 amino acids. Per germline, CDR1 SEHNR and CDR2 FQNEAQ (reference sequence). This CDR3 reads CASSLGPGLDYNEQFF. The CDR3 DNA follows: TGTGCCAGCAGCTTAGGTCCGGGACTAGACTACAATGAGCAGTTCTTC. Full variable domain (missing parts from reference TRBV7-9 and TRBJ2-1): DTGVSQNPRHKITKRGQNVTFRCDPISEHNRLYWYRQTLGQGPEFLTYFQNEAQLEKSRLLSDRFSAERPKGSFSTLEIQRTEQGDSAMYLCASSLGPGLDYNEQFFGPGTRLTVL.

This chain uses TRBV28 with TRBJ1-2; 8 bases align to TRBD1. With 7 bases clipped from V and 4 bases from J, the junction kept 32 bases outside the gene matches. The CDR3 contains 22 residues. The germline CDR1 and CDR2 sequences are MDHEN and SYDVKM. CDR3 bases: TGTGCCAGCACCGGCCGTCGTTTCGTTACCGACAGGGGTCTGGGGTTGGCCTATGGCTACACCTTC. Translation gives CASTGRRFVTDRGLGLAYGYTF.

V usage is TRBV19 and J usage is TRBJ1-4; a possible D gene is TRBD1 (5 bases). Germline-derived CDR1 and CDR2 are LNHDA and SQIVND (reference sequence). V shed 10 bases and J shed 5 bases, with 14 bases lying between them. The CDR3 length is 13 residues. CDR3 coding DNA: TGTGCCACTCACAGGAGCCTAAATGAAAAACTGTTTTTT. It translates to CATHRSLNEKLFF.

Only one count was recorded for this clone. The rearrangement uses TRBV30 and TRBJ2-1, with D tentatively TRBD1 (6 bases). V lost 0 bases and J 6 bases, leaving 15 bases between the germline ends. The CDR3 is made up of 15 amino acids. Germline CDR1 and CDR2: GTSNPN and SVGIG (reference sequence). The CDR3 sequence: CAWSVPGALSNEQFF. The CDR3 DNA follows: TGTGCCTGGAGTGTTCCAGGGGCCCTATCCAATGAGCAGTTCTTC.

The rearrangement uses TRBV12-2 and TRBJ1-5; the D call TRBD1 from the table was never checked on the DNA. TRBV12-2 is an annotated pseudogene. The CDR3 is 15 amino acids. The CDR3 DNA reads TGTGCAAGTCGCTTGCCAGGTTATAGCAATCAGCCCCAGCATTTT. Translated: CASRLPGYSNQPQHF.

The rearrangement joins TRBV10-3 to TRBJ1-1, with 8 positions matching TRBD1. The CDR3 has 17 amino acids. Trimming took 3 bases from V and 1 from J; bases not matched to a gene: 10. The germline CDR1 and CDR2 sequences are ENHRY and SYGVKD. CDR3 region: CAISELGQGGSNTEAFF. CDR3 in DNA: TGTGCCATCAGTGAACTTGGACAGGGAGGGTCGAACACTGAAGCTTTCTTT.

The chain couples TRBV7-2 to TRBJ2-7; TRBD1 aligns across 8 bases. The CDR3 extends over 14 amino acids. Germline CDR1 is SGHTA and CDR2 is FQGNSA. Germline trimming cut 5 bases from V and 5 bases from J; bases unmatched to any gene: 8. Written as DNA, the CDR3 is TGTGCCAGCAGCCGACCGGGACAGGAAAACGAGCAGTACTTC. Protein: CASSRPGQENEQYF.

This rearrangement joins TRBV4-1 to TRBJ2-3, with D uncertain. This CDR3 spans 13 amino acids. Germline CDR1 and CDR2: MGHRA and YSYEKL. V lost 2 bases to trimming and J lost 4 bases, with 7 bases between them. For the CDR3, the DNA is TGCGCCAGCAGCCAAACTTTATCAGATACGCAGTATTTT. Protein: CASSQTLSDTQYF.

The gene calls are TRBV6-5 and TRBJ1-1; D gene uncertain. The CDR3 is 13 amino acids. Trimming left V 7 bases short and J 2 bases short, with 11 bases between. CDR1 and CDR2 from the germline V gene are MNHEY and SVGAGI. DNA for the CDR3: TGTGCCAGCACGTGGAACAGTAACACTGAAGCTTTCTTT. Its protein product is CASTWNSNTEAFF.

The J gene is TRBJ2-5, the V gene TRBV15; D remains ambiguous. V was trimmed by 0 bases and J by 2 bases, leaving 7 bases between them. Looked up from germline, CDR1 is LNHNV and CDR2 is YYDKDF (reference sequence). CDR3 size: 14 residues. CDR3 sequence reads: CATSREAFQETQYF. In DNA form, the CDR3 reads TGTGCCACCAGCAGAGAGGCTTTTCAAGAGACCCAGTACTTC.

This chain uses TRBV10-3 with TRBJ2-2; 7 positions match TRBD1. The CDR3 loop spans 15 amino acids. The junction had 4 bases not matched to a gene; V was cut back by 3 bases and J by 3 bases. Germline V gene sequence: CDR1 ENHRY, CDR2 SYGVKD. The CDR3 loop is CAISDKGADTGELFF. CDR3 sequence (DNA): TGTGCCATCAGTGATAAGGGGGCGGACACCGGGGAGCTGTTTTTT.

The V gene is TRBV6-1, the J gene TRBJ2-2, with 7 positions matching TRBD2. The CDR3 extends over 17 amino acids. Germline trimming cut 2 bases from V and 6 bases from J; bases unmatched to any gene: 12. Germline V gene sequence: CDR1 MNHNS, CDR2 SASEGT. CDR3 nucleotide sequence: TGTGCCAGCAGTGAACGCGGGGGAGGGCTACTTTCCGGGGAGCTGTTTTTT. Protein: CASSERGGGLLSGELFF.

The rearrangement joins TRBV5-4 to TRBJ2-1; a possible D gene is TRBD1 (5 bases). This CDR3 spans 14 amino acids. Looked up from germline, CDR1 is SGHNT and CDR2 is YYREEE (reference sequence). V was shortened by 0 bases and J by 4 bases, with 8 bases between the two germline ends. The CDR3 DNA reads as TGTGCCAGCAGCTTGGTACAGGATTACAATGAGCAGTTCTTC. Protein: CASSLVQDYNEQFF.